The 20 T cell receptor beta chains below were found in one sample sequenced in a study of tissue T cells after allogeneic stem cell transplantation. Assay used: immunoSEQ multiplex PCR; TCRdb lists only in-frame clones, some missing. The profile shows 20,000 to 30,000 clones, about 70% of them singletons. The sequences come from tissue from the ileum, collected at autopsy. The source is a female donor older than 55 with lung cancer.

This clone showed up just a few times. This chain joins TRBV2 and TRBJ1-2; 7 nucleotides line up with TRBD1. The CDR3 length is 13 residues. Germline CDR1 is SNHLY and CDR2 is FYNNEI. The junction had 7 bases not matched to a gene; V was cut back by 4 bases and J by 8 bases. CDR3 amino acids: CASSATGIRGYTF. CDR3 DNA: TGTGCCAGCAGTGCGACAGGGATACGGGGCTACACCTTC.

V gene TRBV7-6 combines with J gene TRBJ2-1; 7 bases align to TRBD2. The CDR3 is made up of 18 amino acids. The V gene end was trimmed by 1 base and the J gene end by 1 base; junction bases not matched to a gene: 10. CDR1 is SGHVS and CDR2 is FNYEAQ in the germline V gene. For the CDR3, the DNA is TGTGCCAGCAGCTTAGAGCTAGCGGTTTCTGGATCCTACAATGAGCAGTTCTTC. Its translation is CASSLELAVSGSYNEQFF.

CDR3 in DNA: TGTGCCAGCAGTGAATTCGTTACCGACATGGGACAGGGGAGGGACATTCAGTACTTC. This encodes CASSEFVTDMGQGRDIQYF. The chain is built from TRBV6-1 and TRBJ2-4, with 10 bases that match TRBD1. Trimming removed 2 bases from V and 8 bases from J; junction bases left unmatched: 18. The CDR3 runs to 19 residues. CDR1 and CDR2 (germline): MNHNS, SASEGT.

A single count supports this clone. V is TRBV3-1 (or the pseudogene TRBV3-2) and J is TRBJ2-5, with 13 nucleotides matching TRBD2. CDR1 is LGHDT, CDR2 YNNKEL, per germline (reference sequence). CDR3 size: 22 residues. J gave up 5 bases and V 0 bases, and 21 bases lay outside the gene matches. The CDR3 DNA is TGTGCCAGCAGCCAAGAGGGTCTTTGGCTACTAGCGGGGGGGCCTCCGAGGGAGACCCAGTACTTC. Protein sequence: CASSQEGLWLLAGGPPRETQYF.

The V call is TRBV7-9, the J call TRBJ1-2; TRBD1 is a possible D gene (5 bases). V shed 3 bases and J shed 8 bases, with 19 bases lying between them. This CDR3 contains 15 residues. Looked up from germline, CDR1 is SEHNR and CDR2 is FQNEAQ (reference sequence). Here the CDR3 DNA reads TGTGCCAGCAGCTTTAGACAGCCCGGACCCTCGGGCTACACCTTC. Protein: CASSFRQPGPSGYTF.

The chain uses TRBV6-2 or TRBV6-3 and TRBJ1-5; weak D call: TRBD1 (5 bases). The germline V gene encodes CDR1 MNHEY and CDR2 SVGEGT. Trimming stripped 4 bases from V and 5 bases from J, with 18 bases between. The CDR3 length is 16 residues. CDR3 nucleotide sequence: TGTGCCAGCAGTTCCTCCCAGGGCCCGAGAGATCAGCCCCAGCATTTT. Its protein product is CASSSSQGPRDQPQHF.

Relative to its sample, this clone is medium-sized. This chain connects TRBV9 to TRBJ2-7; 12 nucleotides agree with TRBD1. J was trimmed by 7 bases and V by 3 bases; bases with no gene match: 11. This CDR3 region has 16 residues. CDR1 is SGDLS, CDR2 YYNGEE, per germline. The CDR3 DNA follows: TGTGCCAGCAGCGCCACCTCGGGACAGGGGGCGCGGGAGCAGTACTTC. Protein: CASSATSGQGAREQYF.

The chain has TRBV7-8 and TRBJ1-5; 9 nucleotides match TRBD1. With V trimmed by 5 bases and J by 7 bases, 3 bases remained unmatched. The germline CDR1 and CDR2 sequences are SGHVS and FQNEAQ. The CDR3 sequence is 13 residues long. CDR3 sequence reads: CASSTGGRQPQHF. CDR3 DNA sequence: TGTGCCAGCAGCACAGGGGGCAGACAGCCCCAGCATTTT. The variable domain in full, completed from reference TRBV7-8 and TRBJ1-5, reads GAGVSQSPRYKVAKRGQDVALRCDPISGHVSLFWYQQALGQGPEFLTYFQNEAQLDKSGLPSDRFFAERPEGSVSTLKIQRTQQEDSAVYLCASSTGGRQPQHFGDGTRLSIL.

This clone occurred a few times. The rearrangement joins TRBV5-6 to TRBJ1-2; D gene unclear. Germline V gene sequence: CDR1 SGHDT, CDR2 YYEEEE. Trimming removed 2 bases from V and 8 bases from J, with 13 bases in between. The CDR3 contains 13 residues. CDR3 sequence (DNA): TGTGCCAGCAGCTTACTTTTAGACGGGGGCTACACCTTC. Amino acid sequence: CASSLLLDGGYTF.

In DNA, the CDR3 is TGTGCCAGCGCGGTCCAGGGGCGCTACAATGAGCAGTTCTTC. It encodes CASAVQGRYNEQFF. The chain carries TRBV6-5 and TRBJ2-1; perhaps TRBD1 as D (6 bases). CDR1 MNHEY and CDR2 SVGAGI come from the germline V gene. V lost 8 bases, J lost 3 bases, and 14 bases lay in between. The CDR3 has 14 residues.

The genes are TRBV7-3 and TRBJ2-3, with 7 positions matching TRBD2. V lost 2 bases to trimming and J lost 3 bases; unmatched junction nucleotides: 2. CDR3 length equals 14 residues. Germline loops: CDR1 SGHTA, CDR2 FQGTGA. The CDR3 is CASSLVGGTDTQYF. DNA of the CDR3: TGTGCCAGCAGCTTAGTCGGGGGGACAGATACGCAGTATTTT.

This clone was detected only once. V usage is TRBV27 and J usage is TRBJ1-1; possible D gene TRBD1, 5 bases. This CDR3 has 14 amino acids. V was cut by 1 base and J by 5 bases, with 11 bases left in between. Germline V gene lookup returns CDR1 MNHEY and CDR2 SMNVEV (reference sequence). The CDR3 coding sequence is TGTGCCAGCAGTTTATACGACAGACAGACTGAAGCTTTCTTT. Protein product: CASSLYDRQTEAFF.

The V call is TRBV5-4, the J call TRBJ2-5; D possibly corresponds to TRBD2 (5 bases). Germline V gene lookup returns CDR1 SGHNT and CDR2 YYREEE (reference sequence). V lost 1 base and J lost 3, with 7 bases in between. The CDR3 runs 13 residues. The CDR3 spells CASSLRAEETQYF. DNA of the CDR3: TGTGCCAGCAGCTTGCGAGCGGAAGAGACCCAGTACTTC.

This clone came up once. V and J are TRBV5-6 and TRBJ2-2; 7 nucleotides line up with TRBD1. The germline V gene has CDR1 SGHDT and CDR2 YYEEEE. This CDR3 has 15 residues. V shed 0 bases and J 3 bases; nucleotides not matched to a gene: 2. Here the CDR3 reads CASSLGQGHTGELFF. The CDR3 DNA is TGTGCCAGCAGCTTGGGACAGGGACACACCGGGGAGCTGTTTTTT. Combining the CDR3 with reference TRBV5-6 and TRBJ2-2 gives the whole variable domain DAGVTQSPTHLIKTRGQQVTLRCSPKSGHDTVSWYQQALGQGPQFIFQYYEEEERQRGNFPDRFSGHQFPNYSSELNVNALLLGDSALYLCASSLGQGHTGELFFGEGSRLTVL.

The chain recombines TRBV19 with TRBJ2-2; 10 positions match TRBD1. The CDR3 extends over 16 amino acids. The V segment lost 9 bases and the J segment 3 bases; nucleotides outside the gene matches: 10. Germline CDR1 and CDR2: LNHDA and SQIVND (reference sequence). CDR3 DNA: TGTGCCAGCCGAGAGACAGGGGGCGCCCACACCGGGGAGCTGTTTTTT. This sequence encodes CASRETGGAHTGELFF. Full variable domain (rest looked up from reference TRBV19 and TRBJ2-2): DGGITQSPKYLFRKEGQNVTLSCEQNLNHDAMYWYRQDPGQGLRLIYYSQIVNDFQKGDIAEGYSVSREKKESFPLTVTSAQKNPTAFYLCASRETGGAHTGELFFGEGSRLTVL.

V gene TRBV2 combines with J gene TRBJ1-5, with D uncertain. Trimming removed 4 bases from V and 0 bases from J, with 16 bases in between. Germline CDR1 SNHLY, CDR2 FYNNEI. The CDR3 extends over 17 amino acids. The CDR3 nucleotides are TGTGCCAGCAGTGCCATACCGGGAGGGCTTAGCAATCAGCCCCAGCATTTT. Translation gives CASSAIPGGLSNQPQHF.

This clone was seen only a few times. J is TRBJ2-5 and V is TRBV7-2; tentative D call: TRBD1 (5 bases). The CDR3 consists of 14 residues. In germline, CDR1 is SGHTA, CDR2 FQGNSA. Trimming took off 5 bases at V and 5 bases at J, with 15 bases between the two ends. The CDR3 protein is CASSTPGRRETQYF. Written as DNA, the CDR3 is TGTGCCAGCAGCACCCCAGGGCGTCGGGAGACCCAGTACTTC.

This clone was picked up a small number of times. The chain recombines TRBV6-6 with TRBJ1-5, with D possibly TRBD1 on 5 matching bases. Germline assignment: CDR1 MNHNY and CDR2 SVGAGI (reference sequence). The CDR3 totals 14 residues. V lost 6 bases, J lost 6 bases, and 15 bases lay in between. The CDR3 nucleotides read TGTGCCAGCAGCCAATCACCGGGACTTCAGCCCCAGCATTTT. This encodes CASSQSPGLQPQHF.

This chain uses TRBV9 with TRBJ1-2, with a weak D call TRBD1 (6 bases). Germline assignment: CDR1 SGDLS and CDR2 YYNGEE. V gave up 4 bases and J gave up 4 bases, with 14 bases separating them. The CDR3 totals 14 residues. The CDR3 sequence: CASSSSGAGYGYTF. The CDR3 nucleotides are TGTGCCAGCAGCTCATCAGGGGCGGGCTATGGCTACACCTTC.

The chain recombines TRBV5-6 with TRBJ1-1; tentatively, D is TRBD1 (5 bases). Germline-derived CDR1 and CDR2 are SGHDT and YYEEEE. V lost 4 bases and J 0 bases, leaving 13 bases between the germline ends. The CDR3 is 15 residues long. In DNA, the CDR3 is TGTGCCAGCAGCCCGCGTAAGGGGATGAACACTGAAGCTTTCTTT. This encodes CASSPRKGMNTEAFF.